Following are 23 T cell receptor beta chains from one sample sequenced in a study of T-cell reconstitution after alpha-beta-depleted transplantation in children (dated by TCRdb to 2016 to 2018). The treatment or condition label for this specimen denotes: allogeneic hematopoietic cell transplantation with graft depleted of TCRalphabeta T cells and CD19 B cells. Libraries were made using PCR. The reads were generated on an Illumina HiSeq 2500. TCR library preparation used molecular barcoding, with unique molecular identifiers applied to normalize quantification of the TCRbeta repertoire. In TCRdb, the public reads were trimmed at Q25 with fastp and aligned with MiXCR, with productive beta chains retained. Each entry merges the rows of one CDR3 protein and shows their most common DNA and genes. The sample contains 600,000 to 700,000 distinct CDR3 sequences, about an eighth of them found a single time. The ten largest account for roughly 0.84% of the sample.

This specimen consisted of PBMCs, obtained before TCRalphabeta/CD19-depleted stem cell transplant. All receptors derive from a girl aged 2 to 10 with congenital amegakaryocytic thrombocytopenia, due to receive a stem cell transplant.

This clonotype was seen many times. The CDR3 sequence: CSVSGRVRSYNEQFF. CDR3 coding DNA: TGCAGCGTAAGCGGGAGGGTTCGATCGTACAATGAGCAGTTCTTC. This rearrangement joins TRBV29-1 to TRBJ2-1; 10 bases are shared with TRBD2. Germline V lookup: CDR1 SQVTM, CDR2 ANQGSEA. The CDR3 contains 15 residues. J gave up 4 bases and V 6 bases, and 9 bases lay outside the gene matches.

As for this clonotype: A much more abundant neighbour one base away suggests this may be a read error. The chain couples TRBV29-1 to TRBJ2-7; possibly TRBD1 or TRBD2 for D (5 bases each). CDR3 size: 13 residues. Per the germline V gene, CDR1 is SQVTM and CDR2 is ANQGSEA. The DNA of the CDR3 is TGCGGCGTTGTAACCGGGGCGTCCTACGAGCAGTACTTC. Translating it yields CGVVTGASYEQYF.

This clonotype showed up many times. The chain combines TRBV12-3 or TRBV12-4 with TRBJ2-7; D is possibly TRBD2 (5 bases). The CDR3 is 14 amino acids. With 3 bases removed from V and 4 bases from J, the gap between germline ends came to 13 bases. CDR3 sequence: CASSFSGVMYEQYF. The CDR3 nucleotides read TGTGCCAGCAGTTTCTCCGGGGTTATGTACGAGCAGTACTTC.

The table lists this clonotype with many counts. The V and J genes are TRBV15 and TRBJ2-7, with D possibly being TRBD2 (5 bases). Per germline, CDR1 LNHNV and CDR2 YYDKDF (reference sequence). The CDR3 has 15 residues. The ends were cut back, 5 bases at V and 0 bases at J, with 14 bases in the middle. The CDR3 reads CATSPRTYSSYEQYF. The DNA for the CDR3 is TGTGCCACCAGCCCAAGGACTTACAGCTCCTACGAGCAGTACTTC. Based on the CDR3 plus reference TRBV15 and TRBJ2-7, the full variable domain is DAMVIQNPRYQVTQFGKPVTLSCSQTLNHNVMYWYQQKSSQAPKLLFHYYDKDFNNEADTPDNFQSRRPNTSFCFLDIRSPGLGDTAMYLCATSPRTYSSYEQYFGPGTRLTVT.

As concerns this clonotype: A read error may explain this, as a much larger clone is one base away. The rearrangement joins TRBV10-3 to TRBJ2-1, with 11 bases identical to TRBD2. This CDR3 contains 14 residues. Germline assignment: CDR1 ENHRY and CDR2 SYGVKD. CDR3 amino acids: CAISGTSGYNEQSF. The CDR3 DNA reads as TGTGCCATCAGTGGGACTAGCGGGTACAATGAGCAGTCCTTC.

This clonotype occurred a few times. This chain connects TRBV30 to TRBJ2-1; no clear D gene. V lost 2 bases, J lost 10 bases, and 9 bases lay in between. CDR1 and CDR2 (germline): GTSNPN, SVGIG (reference sequence). The length of the CDR3 is 11 residues. CDR3 protein: CAWSRGLEQFF. The CDR3, as DNA: TGTGCCTGGAGTCGTGGGCTAGAGCAGTTCTTC.

This clonotype was recorded at least ten times. This chain's CDR3 is CAISEYIVQFF. The CDR3 bases are TGTGCCATCAGTGAGTACATAGTGCAGTTCTTC. The chain is built from TRBV10-3 and TRBJ2-1; no definite D call. Germline V gene data show CDR1 as ENHRY and CDR2 as SYGVKD. The ends were cut back, 1 base at V and 12 bases at J, with 7 bases in the middle. CDR3 length equals 11 residues.

This chain joins TRBV29-1 and TRBJ1-2; D unresolved. CDR1 and CDR2 from the germline V gene are SQVTM and ANQGSEA. Trimming shortened V by 6 bases and J by 8 bases, and 7 bases separated the two germline ends. This CDR3 contains 9 residues. This CDR3 reads CSVVRGYTF. CDR3 coding DNA: TGCAGCGTCGTGAGGGGCTACACCTTC. The full variable domain, with the rest looked up from reference TRBV29-1 and TRBJ1-2, is SAVISQKPSRDICQRGTSLTIQCQVDSQVTMMFWYRQQPGQSLTLIATANQGSEATYESGFVIDKFPISRPNLTFSTLTVSNMSPEDSSIYLCSVVRGYTFGSGTRLTVV.

This clonotype was picked up a small number of times. J is TRBJ2-6 and V is TRBV6-2 or TRBV6-3, with a tentative D call TRBD1 (5 bases). This CDR3 has 16 amino acids. Trimming left V 6 bases short and J 3 bases short, with 15 bases between. Germline V gives CDR1 MNHEY, CDR2 SVGEGT. CDR3 DNA: TGTGCCAGCAGAAGCAGGGTCCGCTTTGGGGCCAACGTCCTGACTTTC. Translating gives CASRSRVRFGANVLTF.

The rearrangement joins TRBV2 to TRBJ2-3; 11 bases align to TRBD2. Per germline, CDR1 SNHLY and CDR2 FYNNEI. J gave up 2 bases and V 5 bases, and 6 bases lay outside the gene matches. This CDR3 region has 16 residues. This chain's CDR3 is CASSSSGRQDTDTQYF. The CDR3 DNA is TGTGCCAGCAGTTCTAGCGGGAGGCAAGACACAGATACGCAGTATTTT.

In its sample, this clonotype was seen many times. At one end, the junction sequence differs from germline, possibly due to a read error. This chain joins TRBV5-1 and TRBJ2-1; no definite D call. This CDR3 contains 11 residues. Germline V gene data show CDR1 as SGHRS and CDR2 as YFSETQ. DNA for the CDR3: TGTGCCAGCAGCCTTAACAATGAGCAGTTCTTC. Its translation: CASSLNNEQFF.

The chain recombines TRBV20-1 with TRBJ2-1, with TRBD1 matching 8 bases. Germline loops: CDR1 DFQATT, CDR2 SNEGSKA (reference sequence). This CDR3 contains 15 residues. The V segment lost 6 bases and the J segment 8 bases; nucleotides outside the gene matches: 15. DNA of the CDR3: TGCAGTGCAAACCAGGGGGCCAACCAGGGCGATGAGCAGTTCTTC. Protein sequence: CSANQGANQGDEQFF.

The genes are TRBV3-1 and TRBJ2-7; possibly TRBD2 for D (6 bases). Germline CDR1 is LGHDT and CDR2 is YNNKEL (reference sequence). The V end lost 0 bases, the J end lost 3 bases, and 15 bases lay between the germline ends. This CDR3 spans 16 amino acids. CDR3 amino acids: CASSQDPSGLFYEQYF. CDR3 nucleotide sequence: TGTGCCAGCAGCCAAGATCCCAGCGGGCTTTTCTACGAGCAGTACTTC.

This clonotype was counted many times. The chain has TRBV6-5 and TRBJ2-3; perhaps D is TRBD1 or TRBD2 (5 bases each). The V end lost 3 bases, the J end lost 2 bases, and 9 bases lay between the germline ends. The CDR3 has 14 residues. CDR1 and CDR2 from the germline V gene are MNHEY and SVGAGI. In nucleotides, the CDR3 is TGTGCCAGCAGTTATACGGGGACCACAGATACGCAGTATTTT. Its protein product is CASSYTGTTDTQYF.

This sequence joins TRBV29-1 and TRBJ2-3; 11 nucleotides align to TRBD2. V lost 2 bases, J lost 3 bases, and 4 bases stayed unmatched. Germline CDR1 SQVTM, CDR2 ANQGSEA. The length of the CDR3 is 15 residues. The CDR3 region has the DNA TGCAGCGTTGAAACGCTAGCGGGGGGAACAGATACGCAGTATTTT. Residues: CSVETLAGGTDTQYF.

This clonotype was recorded many times. This chain uses TRBV20-1 with TRBJ2-1; the D gene could be TRBD1 or TRBD2 (5 bases each). Germline CDR1 is DFQATT and CDR2 is SNEGSKA (reference sequence). The CDR3 covers 11 residues. V was shortened by 5 bases and J by 8 bases, with 10 bases between the two germline ends. The CDR3 sequence: CSAGGADEQFF. CDR3 DNA: TGCAGTGCTGGGGGAGCAGATGAGCAGTTCTTC.

This clonotype was seen at least ten times. The genes are TRBV10-3 and TRBJ2-7, with D possibly TRBD2 on 6 matching bases. The V gene's germline CDR1 is ENHRY and CDR2 SYGVKD. V shed 6 bases and J shed 4 bases, with 19 bases lying between them. This CDR3 has 15 residues. The CDR3 DNA is TGTGCCATCAGCGCCCCGACGCGGGGATCTTACGAGCAGTACTTC. Its translation is CAISAPTRGSYEQYF.

At least ten counts were recorded for this clonotype. The chain uses TRBV29-1 and TRBJ2-3; D call uncertain. The CDR3 sequence is 12 residues long. Germline CDR1 and CDR2: SQVTM and ANQGSEA. V was cut by 6 bases and J by 2 bases, with 9 bases left in between. CDR3 protein: CSVRVPTDTQYF. The CDR3 DNA reads TGCAGCGTAAGGGTACCCACAGATACGCAGTATTTT.

This clonotype was seen ten or more times. The chain links TRBV20-1 to TRBJ2-7; 8 bases fit TRBD2. With V trimmed by 3 bases and J by 4 bases, 8 bases remained unmatched. Germline V CDR1 and CDR2: DFQATT, SNEGSKA (reference sequence). The CDR3 is 14 residues long. The CDR3 nucleotides read TGCAGTGCTAGCAGGACTAGCTCCAAATACGAGCAGTACTTC. As protein: CSASRTSSKYEQYF.

The chain links TRBV5-1 to TRBJ2-1; D gene unclear. This CDR3 region has 14 residues. V was shortened by 0 bases and J by 5 bases, with 9 bases between the two germline ends. Looked up from germline, CDR1 is SGHRS and CDR2 is YFSETQ. CDR3 loop: CASSLADLHNEQFF. In nucleotides, the CDR3 is TGCGCCAGCAGCTTGGCCGACTTGCACAATGAGCAGTTCTTC.

The chain recombines TRBV27 with TRBJ2-3; TRBD2 matches at 9 bases. V gave up 9 bases and J gave up 4 bases; unmatched junction bases: 14. Per germline, CDR1 MNHEY and CDR2 SMNVEV (reference sequence). The CDR3 has 16 amino acids. CDR3 nucleotide sequence: TGTGCCAGAGTCCCAAGGTTAGCGGGAGCCCCAGATACGCAGTATTTT. Encoded protein: CARVPRLAGAPDTQYF.

This clonotype was counted ten times or more. The chain has TRBV20-1 and TRBJ1-2; D remains unclear. Germline CDR1 reads DFQATT; CDR2 reads SNEGSKA (reference sequence). The V and J ends lost 2 bases and 14 bases respectively, with 30 bases between them. The CDR3 length is 16 residues. CDR3 region: CSARKPEDRLLSLGTF. CDR3 coding DNA: TGCAGTGCTAGAAAACCCGAAGACCGACTACTCAGTTTGGGGACCTTC.

This chain links TRBV6-1 with TRBJ1-5, with D hard to call. Germline V gene lookup returns CDR1 MNHNS and CDR2 SASEGT. This CDR3 spans 21 amino acids. The V gene lost 3 bases and the J gene lost 3 bases, with 30 bases spanning the gap. In DNA, the CDR3 is TGTGCCAGCAGTGAGCAGAAGGGTTACCTATTTTGGTTGGCTACCAATCAGCCCCAGCATTTT. Residues: CASSEQKGYLFWLATNQPQHF.